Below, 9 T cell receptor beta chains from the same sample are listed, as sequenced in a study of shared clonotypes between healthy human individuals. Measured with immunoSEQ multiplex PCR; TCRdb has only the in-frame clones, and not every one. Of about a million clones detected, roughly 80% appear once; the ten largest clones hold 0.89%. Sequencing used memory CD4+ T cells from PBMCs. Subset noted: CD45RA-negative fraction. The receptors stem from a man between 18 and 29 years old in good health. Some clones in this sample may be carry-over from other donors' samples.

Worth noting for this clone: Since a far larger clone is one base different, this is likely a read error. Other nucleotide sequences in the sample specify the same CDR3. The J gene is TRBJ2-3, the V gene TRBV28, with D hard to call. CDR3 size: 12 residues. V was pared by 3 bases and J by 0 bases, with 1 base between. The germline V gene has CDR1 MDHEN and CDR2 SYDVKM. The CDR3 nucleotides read TGTGCCAGCAGTTTGAGCACAGATACGCAGTATTTT. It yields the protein CASSLSTDTQYF.

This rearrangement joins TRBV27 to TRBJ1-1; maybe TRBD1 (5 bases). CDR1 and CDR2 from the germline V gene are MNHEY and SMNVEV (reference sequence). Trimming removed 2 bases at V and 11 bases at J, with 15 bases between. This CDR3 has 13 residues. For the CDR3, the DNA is TGTGCCAGCAGTTTAGGGCGGGACGGGACGGCTTTCTTT. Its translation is CASSLGRDGTAFF.

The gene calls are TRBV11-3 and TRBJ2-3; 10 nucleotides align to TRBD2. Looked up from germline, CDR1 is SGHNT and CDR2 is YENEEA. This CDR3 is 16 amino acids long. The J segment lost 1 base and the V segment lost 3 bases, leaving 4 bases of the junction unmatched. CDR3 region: CASSFTSGRGTDTQYF. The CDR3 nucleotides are TGTGCCAGCAGCTTTACCAGCGGGAGGGGCACAGATACGCAGTATTTT.

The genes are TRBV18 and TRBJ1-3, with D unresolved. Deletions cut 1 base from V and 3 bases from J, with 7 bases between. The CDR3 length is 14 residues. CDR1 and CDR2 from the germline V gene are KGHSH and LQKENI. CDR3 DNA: TGTGCCAGCTCACCACTCGACCTTGGAAACACCATATATTTT. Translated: CASSPLDLGNTIYF.

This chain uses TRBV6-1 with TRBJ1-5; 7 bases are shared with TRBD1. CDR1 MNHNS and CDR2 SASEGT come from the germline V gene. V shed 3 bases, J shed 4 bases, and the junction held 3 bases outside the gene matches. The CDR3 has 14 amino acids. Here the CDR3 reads CASSEGTENQPQHF. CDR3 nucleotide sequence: TGTGCCAGCAGTGAGGGGACAGAGAATCAGCCCCAGCATTTT.

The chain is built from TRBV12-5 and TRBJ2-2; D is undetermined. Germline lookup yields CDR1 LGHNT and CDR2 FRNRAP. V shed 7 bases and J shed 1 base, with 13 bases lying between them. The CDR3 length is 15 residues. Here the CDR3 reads CASASQLVNTGELFF. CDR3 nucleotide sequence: TGTGCTAGTGCCTCCCAGCTTGTGAACACCGGGGAGCTGTTTTTT. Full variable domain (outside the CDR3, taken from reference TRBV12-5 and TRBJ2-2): DARVTQTPRHKVTEMGQEVTMRCQPILGHNTVFWYRQTMMQGLELLAYFRNRAPLDDSGMPKDRFSAEMPDATLATLKIQPSEPRDSAVYFCASASQLVNTGELFFGEGSRLTVL.

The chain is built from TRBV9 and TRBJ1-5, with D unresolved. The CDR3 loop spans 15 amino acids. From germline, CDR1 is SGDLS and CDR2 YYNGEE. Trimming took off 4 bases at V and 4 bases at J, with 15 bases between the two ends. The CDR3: CASSPNILQNQPQHF. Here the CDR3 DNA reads TGTGCCAGCAGCCCGAACATCCTACAGAATCAGCCCCAGCATTTT.

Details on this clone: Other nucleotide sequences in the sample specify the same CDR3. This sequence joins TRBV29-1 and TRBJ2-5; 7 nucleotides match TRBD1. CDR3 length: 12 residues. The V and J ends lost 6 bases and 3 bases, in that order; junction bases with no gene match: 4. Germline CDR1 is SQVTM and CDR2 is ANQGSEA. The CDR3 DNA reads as TGCAGCGTGAGCACAGGGGAAGAGACCCAGTACTTC. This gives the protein CSVSTGEETQYF.

This CDR3 is CAWPWRGSKNIQYF. The CDR3 bases are TGTGCCTGGCCCTGGCGGGGGTCCAAAAACATTCAGTACTTC. The genes are TRBV30 and TRBJ2-4, with 7 bases that match TRBD2. CDR1 is GTSNPN, CDR2 SVGIG, per germline (reference sequence). This CDR3 region has 14 residues. Trimming took 5 bases from V and 2 from J; bases not matched to a gene: 6.